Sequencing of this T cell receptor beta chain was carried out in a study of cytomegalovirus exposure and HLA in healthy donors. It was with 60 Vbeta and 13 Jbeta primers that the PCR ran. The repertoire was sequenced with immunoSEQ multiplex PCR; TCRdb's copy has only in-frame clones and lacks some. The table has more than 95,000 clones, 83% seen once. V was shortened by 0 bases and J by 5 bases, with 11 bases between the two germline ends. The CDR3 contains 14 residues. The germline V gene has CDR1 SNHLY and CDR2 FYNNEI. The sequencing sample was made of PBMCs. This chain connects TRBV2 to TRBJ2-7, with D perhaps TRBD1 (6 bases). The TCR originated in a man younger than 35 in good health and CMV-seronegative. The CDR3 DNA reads TGTGCCAGCAGTGAAGCGCATCAGGGGCACGAGCAGTACTTC. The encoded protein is CASSEAHQGHEQYF. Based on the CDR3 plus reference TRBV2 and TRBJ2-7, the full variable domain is EPEVTQTPSHQVTQMGQEVILRCVPISNHLYFYWYRQILGQKVEFLVSFYNNEISEKSEIFDDQFSVERPDGSNFTLKIRSTKLEDSAMYFCASSEAHQGHEQYFGPGTRLTVT.